These 19 T cell receptor beta chains share one sample of origin, sequenced in a study of blood T cell repertoires in COVID-19. Method: immunoSEQ multiplex PCR; TCRdb's copy keeps in-frame clones and lacks some. This table holds more than 100,000 clones, about nine tenths found once. Sample: peripheral blood. These TCRs come from a man aged 50-60 years with active COVID-19.

This chain links TRBV14 with TRBJ1-2; tentative D call: TRBD1 (5 bases). Germline CDR1 and CDR2: SGHDN and FVKESK. This CDR3 comprises 13 residues. Deletions cut 4 bases from V and 0 bases from J, with 6 bases between. In DNA, the CDR3 is TGTGCCAGCAGCCGGACACCTAACTATGGCTACACCTTC. Its translation: CASSRTPNYGYTF.

V gene TRBV3-1 (or the pseudogene TRBV3-2) combines with J gene TRBJ2-5; 14 bases align to TRBD2. Germline assignment: CDR1 LGHDT and CDR2 YNNKEL (reference sequence). This CDR3 comprises 16 residues. V was clipped by 0 bases and J by 7 bases; unmatched bases: 4. CDR3 sequence reads: CASSQDGLAGGGTQYF. CDR3 in DNA: TGTGCCAGCAGCCAAGATGGACTAGCGGGGGGCGGGACCCAGTACTTC.

The chain links TRBV4-3 to TRBJ2-1, with TRBD2 matching over 9 bases. The germline V gene has CDR1 LGHNA and CDR2 YSLEER. J was trimmed by 4 bases and V by 2 bases; bases with no gene match: 6. The CDR3 runs to 16 residues. As DNA, the CDR3 is TGCGCCAGCAGCCAACCCGGGAGCGGGGGGTACAATGAGCAGTTCTTC. As protein: CASSQPGSGGYNEQFF.

This clone showed up just once. This sequence joins TRBV6-5 and TRBJ1-3, with D perhaps TRBD1 (5 bases). Trimming took off 3 bases at V and 4 bases at J, with 10 bases between the two ends. CDR1 is MNHEY and CDR2 is SVGAGI in the germline V gene. There are 14 residues in the CDR3. The CDR3 sequence: CASSYGAGGNTIYF. The CDR3 DNA is TGTGCCAGCAGTTATGGGGCCGGGGGAAACACCATATATTTT.

The rearrangement joins TRBV3-1 (or the pseudogene TRBV3-2) to TRBJ1-1; no definite D call. V shed 1 base and J shed 12 bases, with 15 bases lying between them. CDR1 and CDR2 from the germline V gene are LGHDT and YNNKEL (reference sequence). The CDR3 spans 13 residues. CDR3 region: CASSQGVGWKTFF. The CDR3 DNA sequence: TGTGCCAGCAGCCAAGGTGTGGGCTGGAAGACTTTCTTT.

The chain links TRBV7-2 to TRBJ2-5; 11 nucleotides line up with TRBD2. From germline, CDR1 is SGHTA and CDR2 FQGNSA. CDR3 length: 14 residues. V dropped 5 bases and J dropped 7; count of bases not matched to a gene: 6. The CDR3 DNA follows: TGTGCCAGCAGCCCTCTAGCGGGAGGAAGGACCCAGTACTTC. This translates into CASSPLAGGRTQYF.

This clone was seen a single time. V is TRBV6-5 and J is TRBJ2-7; no firm D call. Trimming left V 6 bases short and J 0 bases short, with 9 bases between. Germline values: CDR1 MNHEY, CDR2 SVGAGI. The CDR3 is 13 residues long. Written as DNA, the CDR3 is TGTGCCAGCAGCCGAGAGAGCTCCTACGAGCAGTACTTC. This translates into CASSRESSYEQYF.

This clone showed up just once. The chain uses TRBV6-6 and TRBJ1-2, with TRBD1 matching over 7 bases. The germline V gene has CDR1 MNHNY and CDR2 SVGAGI (reference sequence). This CDR3 spans 13 amino acids. J lost 3 bases, V lost 4 bases, and 2 bases had no gene match. As DNA, the CDR3 is TGTGCCAGCAGTTCCGGGACAGACTATGGCTACACCTTC. This encodes CASSSGTDYGYTF.

The chain employs TRBV14 and TRBJ1-6; TRBD1 matches 7 bases. V shed 4 bases, J shed 7 bases, and the junction held 7 bases outside the gene matches. The CDR3 extends over 15 amino acids. Germline V gives CDR1 SGHDN, CDR2 FVKESK. Written as DNA, the CDR3 is TGTGCCAGCAGCCTGGGACAGAAGATGAATTCACCCCTCCACTTT. It specifies CASSLGQKMNSPLHF.

The gene calls are TRBV7-8 and TRBJ2-7, with a possible D match to TRBD1 (6 bases). V lost 5 bases and J lost 0, with 20 bases in between. Germline CDR1 is SGHVS and CDR2 is FQNEAQ. The CDR3 runs 17 residues. The CDR3 spells CASSQPFEGGPSYEQYF. DNA of the CDR3: TGTGCCAGCAGCCAGCCCTTTGAAGGGGGTCCCTCCTACGAGCAGTACTTC.

The count of this clone is one. The rearrangement uses TRBV12-5 and TRBJ2-2, with TRBD1 matching 7 bases. V shed 5 bases, J shed 4 bases, and the junction held 4 bases outside the gene matches. There are 14 residues in the CDR3. Germline V gene lookup returns CDR1 LGHNT and CDR2 FRNRAP. Here the CDR3 reads CASGTSGGTGELFF. The CDR3 region has the DNA TGTGCTAGTGGTACCTCAGGGGGCACCGGGGAGCTGTTTTTT.

This clone was seen a few times. This CDR3 reads CASSQDLGQRYNEQFF. Written as DNA, the CDR3 is TGCGCCAGCAGCCAAGATTTGGGACAGCGATACAATGAGCAGTTCTTC. This rearrangement joins TRBV4-3 to TRBJ2-1; 7 bases line up with TRBD1. The germline V gene has CDR1 LGHNA and CDR2 YSLEER. Unmatched junction bases numbered 6, after V lost 0 bases and J lost 4 bases. This CDR3 is built from 16 residues.

Written as DNA, the CDR3 is TGTGCCAGCAAACGGGATAATTCACCCCTCCACTTT. This gives the protein CASKRDNSPLHF. The chain carries TRBV2 and TRBJ1-6; no clear D. The CDR3 runs to 12 residues. With 7 bases removed from V and 5 bases from J, the gap between germline ends came to 6 bases. Germline V lookup: CDR1 SNHLY, CDR2 FYNNEI.

The chain has TRBV7-7 and TRBJ1-6; D uncertain. The V end was cut by 2 bases, the J end by 6 bases, with 8 bases between. Per the germline V gene, CDR1 is SSHAT and CDR2 is FNYEAQ (reference sequence). The CDR3 is 14 residues long. The CDR3 region is CASSLRRGNSPLHF. The CDR3 region has the DNA TGTGCCAGCAGCTTACGCCGGGGTAATTCACCCCTCCACTTT.

J is TRBJ2-5 and V is TRBV3-1 (or the pseudogene TRBV3-2); 11 bases map to TRBD2. After removal of 9 bases from V and 4 bases from J, the junction contained 7 bases not matched to a gene. CDR1 LGHDT and CDR2 YNNKEL come from the germline V gene (reference sequence). CDR3 length equals 14 residues. In DNA form, the CDR3 reads TGTGCCAGTACTAGCGGGGGTCACGGAGAGACCCAGTACTTC. As protein: CASTSGGHGETQYF.

This chain uses TRBV15 with TRBJ1-4, with D perhaps matching TRBD1 (6 bases). The ends were cut back, 2 bases at V and 5 bases at J, with 12 bases in the middle. This CDR3 is 15 amino acids long. Germline V CDR1 and CDR2: LNHNV, YYDKDF (reference sequence). This CDR3 is CATSRIVGGNEKLFF. For the CDR3, the DNA is TGTGCCACCAGCAGAATAGTAGGGGGAAATGAAAAACTGTTTTTT. Filled out from reference TRBV15 and TRBJ1-4, the complete variable domain reads DAMVIQNPRYQVTQFGKPVTLSCSQTLNHNVMYWYQQKSSQAPKLLFHYYDKDFNNEADTPDNFQSRRPNTSFCFLDIRSPGLGDTAMYLCATSRIVGGNEKLFFGSGTQLSVL.

V usage is TRBV6-2 or TRBV6-3 and J usage is TRBJ2-2; D perhaps matches TRBD2 (6 bases). Germline CDR1 and CDR2: MNHEY and SVGEGT. Trimming took 2 bases from V and 0 from J, leaving 13 bases between them. The CDR3 contains 17 residues. CDR3 sequence: CASSYLNWGANTGELFF. The DNA for the CDR3 is TGTGCCAGCAGTTACCTGAACTGGGGGGCGAACACCGGGGAGCTGTTTTTT.

The V and J genes are TRBV9 and TRBJ2-7, with 8 bases that match TRBD2. CDR1 is SGDLS and CDR2 is YYNGEE in the germline V gene. The CDR3 length is 15 residues. Germline trimming cut 0 bases from V and 2 bases from J; bases unmatched to any gene: 4. CDR3 residues: CASSVEAGGPYEQYF. DNA of the CDR3: TGTGCCAGCAGCGTAGAGGCGGGGGGCCCCTACGAGCAGTACTTC.

The V gene is TRBV5-4, the J gene TRBJ2-1; 10 bases map to TRBD2. The CDR3 contains 15 residues. The trim removed 4 bases at V and 5 bases at J, leaving 6 bases unmatched. Looked up from germline, CDR1 is SGHNT and CDR2 is YYREEE (reference sequence). This chain's CDR3 is CASSAWTSGDNEQFF. CDR3 in DNA: TGTGCCAGCAGCGCCTGGACTAGCGGAGACAATGAGCAGTTCTTC.